These 8 T cell receptor beta chains were all obtained from the same sample, sequenced in a study of regulatory T cells in long-lasting Graves disease. Library construction for TCR beta used iRepertoire HTBI primers and Arm-PCR of CDR3 regions. Via MiXCR, TCRdb re-called the multiplex PCR reads, giving one row per CDR3 protein. Among about 520,000 distinct CDR3 sequences listed, around 11% were seen once. The time point is: newly diagnosed GD, antithyroid drugs for less than 3 months. From RNA extracted from PBMCs, the TCR library was made. These data also featured in a second study, about T cells in Graves' hyperthyroidism and ophthalmopathy.

The sample in question was peripheral blood mononuclear cells (PBMCs), obtained at new diagnosis, from a patient treated with antithyroid drugs. Receptor source: a woman aged 30 to 39 with Graves disease.

In this sample, this clonotype turned up a few times. The CDR3 protein is CASSSTSSSSGNTIYF. CDR3 sequence (DNA): TGTGCCAGCAGTTCCACTAGTTCGAGCTCTGGAAACACCATATATTTT. The chain carries TRBV2 and TRBJ1-3; D remains unclear. CDR1 is SNHLY, CDR2 FYNNEI, per germline. Trimming took 5 bases from V and 0 from J, leaving 14 bases between them. The CDR3 totals 16 residues.

The rearrangement links TRBV28 to TRBJ2-7; 8 bases line up with TRBD1. J was trimmed by 3 bases and V by 7 bases; bases with no gene match: 8. The CDR3 consists of 14 residues. Per the germline V gene, CDR1 is MDHEN and CDR2 is SYDVKM. CDR3: CASNVGTGSYEQYF. The DNA for the CDR3 is TGTGCCAGCAACGTCGGGACAGGCAGCTACGAGCAGTACTTC.

Worth noting for this clonotype: A read error may account for a junction end that differs from germline. The chain uses TRBV20-1 and TRBJ2-1, with D possibly matching TRBD2 (5 bases). Germline values: CDR1 DFQATT, CDR2 SNEGSKA (reference sequence). The CDR3 length is 14 residues. The CDR3 DNA reads TGCAGTGCCGGTGACTACAGCCTAGTCAATCAGCAGTTCTTC. It codes for CSAGDYSLVNQQFF.

This clonotype was counted only a few times. The chain recombines TRBV5-1 with TRBJ2-6; D call uncertain. The ends were cut back, 4 bases at V and 2 bases at J, with 7 bases in the middle. Looked up from germline, CDR1 is SGHRS and CDR2 is YFSETQ. This CDR3 region has 14 residues. This CDR3 reads CASSVTPGANVLTF. As DNA, the CDR3 is TGCGCCAGCAGCGTTACCCCTGGGGCCAACGTCCTGACTTTC.

This sequence joins TRBV7-9 and TRBJ2-7; D possibly corresponds to TRBD2 (6 bases). Germline V gene data show CDR1 as SEHNR and CDR2 as FQNEAQ (reference sequence). The V gene lost 4 bases and the J gene lost 4 bases, with 11 bases spanning the gap. This CDR3 has 13 amino acids. The CDR3 coding sequence is TGTGCCAGCAGCTCCACCCGGGGGTACGAGCAGTACTTC. Its translation is CASSSTRGYEQYF. Filled out from reference TRBV7-9 and TRBJ2-7, the complete variable domain reads DTGVSQNPRHKITKRGQNVTFRCDPISEHNRLYWYRQTLGQGPEFLTYFQNEAQLEKSRLLSDRFSAERPKGSFSTLEIQRTEQGDSAMYLCASSSTRGYEQYFGPGTRLTVT.

This clonotype came up many times. J is TRBJ1-4 and V is TRBV4-3; a weak D match, TRBD1 (5 bases). Trimming pared 6 bases from V and 8 bases from J, leaving 19 bases between. There are 15 residues in the CDR3. Germline assignment: CDR1 LGHNA and CDR2 YSLEER. The CDR3 nucleotides read TGCGCCAGCAGTGCCCATCCGGGGGAGAGGGAAAAACTGTTTTTT. This translates into CASSAHPGEREKLFF.

This clonotype has more than one count but fewer than ten. The gene calls are TRBV9 and TRBJ1-1; D is possibly TRBD1 (6 bases). The V gene's germline CDR1 is SGDLS and CDR2 YYNGEE. Trimming removed 4 bases from V and 8 bases from J, with 15 bases in between. The CDR3 is 13 amino acids. The CDR3 protein is CASSRDVGTEAFF. In DNA, the CDR3 is TGTGCCAGCAGCCGGGATGTCGGGACAGAAGCTTTCTTT.

In this sample, this clonotype turned up many times. This chain connects TRBV12-3 or TRBV12-4 to TRBJ1-1; maybe TRBD1 (5 bases). The V gene lost 7 bases and the J gene lost 6 bases, with 9 bases spanning the gap. This CDR3 contains 11 residues. The CDR3 protein is CASTGGAEAFF. CDR3 DNA: TGTGCCAGCACGGGGGGGGCTGAAGCTTTCTTT.